The clone carrying this T cell receptor beta chain has more than one count but fewer than ten. Its antigen is not known. Naive CD4+ T cells were purified with Tregs depleted by CD25. CDR3 length: 14 amino acids. CDR1 SGHRS and CDR2 YFSETQ come from the germline V gene. After removal of 3 bases from V and 6 bases from J, the junction contained 6 bases not matched to a gene. Findings and limits, study-wide: Tumor memory CD4+ T cell TCR gene usage clustered with blood and lymph node memory CD4+ cells and lymph node naive CD4+ cells.

Constant-region reverse primers amplified full-length variable regions, followed by semi-nested Nested Universal Primer A PCR. TCRdb re-called the 5' RACE reads through MiXCR, storing one row per CDR3 protein. This table has 40,000 to 65,000 distinct CDR3 sequences, around 24% appearing once. Sequencing was performed on tumor-infiltrating naive CD4+ T cells sorted from the breast tumor. Specified subset: naive CD4+ T cells, CD4+CD45RA+CD25-. V and J are TRBV5-1 and TRBJ2-3, with TRBD2 matching over 8 bases. The origin of this receptor is a female donor with breast cancer. The CDR3 region is CASSSSGGRDTQYF. CDR3 DNA sequence: TGCGCCAGCAGCTCCTCGGGAGGGAGGGATACGCAGTATTTT.